The rows below give T cell receptor beta chains drawn from one sample of a study of shared clonotypes between healthy human individuals. TCRdb's copy holds only in-frame clones and misses some; the assay was immunoSEQ multiplex PCR. The repertoire holds over a million clones, with about 76% as singletons. Sequencing was carried out using memory CD4+ T cells sorted from blood. These receptors were collected from a man aged 18 to 35 in good health. Each CDR3 is given with its conserved first and last residue. A D gene is named only where the DNA matches it firmly. Rows give clone size only sometimes, using once, few, many, or a class for an expanded clone.

TRBJ1-4	.	TRBV5-1	TRBD1	CASSSAGQTNEKLFF	TGCGCCAGCAGTTCCGCGGGACAGACTAATGAAAAACTGTTTTTT
TRBJ1-1	.	TRBV5-1	TRBD1	CASSLPTGTNTEAFF	TGCGCCAGCAGCTTACCGACAGGGACAAACACTGAAGCTTTCTTT
TRBJ2-5	.	TRBV28	.	CASSFLGLLKTQYF	TGTGCCAGCAGTTTTTTAGGGCTATTAAAGACCCAGTACTTC
TRBJ2-3	.	TRBV5-4	TRBD2	CASSPGGVSTDTQYF	TGTGCCAGCAGCCCCGGGGGGGTTAGCACAGATACGCAGTATTTT
TRBJ2-1	.	TRBV9	.	CASSSDRGAFYNEQFF	TGTGCCAGCAGCAGTGACCGGGGGGCATTCTACAATGAGCAGTTCTTC
TRBJ1-4	.	TRBV6-6	TRBD1	CASSYSQGKGEKLFF	TGTGCCAGCAGTTACTCACAGGGGAAAGGGGAAAAACTGTTTTTT
TRBJ2-3	.	TRBV2	.	CASSEASRGGTDTQYF	TGTGCCAGCAGTGAAGCTTCTAGGGGGGGGACAGATACGCAGTATTTT
TRBJ1-3	.	TRBV5-1	TRBD1	CASSFGQALSGNTIYF	TGCGCCAGCAGCTTCGGACAGGCTCTTTCTGGAAACACCATATATTTT
TRBJ2-7	many	TRBV2	.	CASSGVIASYEQYF	TGTGCCAGCAGCGGGGTGATAGCCTCCTACGAGCAGTACTTC
TRBJ1-2	.	TRBV4-1	TRBD1	CASSQPGQGLLFGYTF	TGCGCCAGCAGCCAGCCGGGACAGGGATTATTATTCGGCTACACCTTC
TRBJ2-1	.	TRBV7-2	.	CASSLGHLGQFF	TGTGCCAGCAGCTTAGGGCACCTGGGGCAGTTCTTC
TRBJ2-1	.	TRBV9	.	CASSVGRWDGEQFF	TGTGCCAGCAGCGTAGGGCGTTGGGACGGTGAGCAGTTCTTC
TRBJ2-5	.	TRBV5-1	.	CASSLEGSRATETQYF	TGCGCCAGCAGCTTGGAGGGGTCCAGGGCCACGGAGACCCAGTACTTC
TRBJ1-1	.	TRBV6-6	.	CASSTLPEAFF	TGTGCCAGCAGTACCCTCCCTGAAGCTTTCTTT
TRBJ1-1	.	TRBV10-3	.	CAIRGRDNTEAFF	TGTGCCATCAGAGGACGGGACAACACTGAAGCTTTCTTT
TRBJ1-6	.	TRBV2	.	CASSAAGNSPLHF	TGTGCCAGCAGTGCTGCGGGTAATTCACCCCTCCACTTT
TRBJ1-2	.	TRBV6-5	TRBD1	CASSKDRGLYGYTF	TGTGCCAGCAGTAAGGACAGGGGGCTTTATGGCTACACCTTC
TRBJ2-5	.	TRBV11-2	.	CASSPVGETQYF	TGTGCCAGCAGCCCGGTGGGAGAGACCCAGTACTTC
TRBJ2-5	.	TRBV10-3	.	CAISPSSGGFQETQYF	TGTGCCATCAGCCCGTCCTCCGGGGGCTTCCAAGAGACCCAGTACTTC
TRBJ2-1	.	TRBV7-2	TRBD2	CASSPTSGSSYNEQFF	TGTGCCAGCAGCCCAACTAGCGGGAGCTCCTACAATGAGCAGTTCTTC
TRBJ2-2	.	TRBV25-1	TRBD1	CASNQGAPNTGELFF	TGTGCCAGCAACCAGGGGGCGCCGAACACCGGGGAGCTGTTTTTT
TRBJ2-7	.	TRBV7-4	.	CASSSAYVGEQYF	TGTGCCAGCAGCTCAGCCTATGTCGGCGAGCAGTACTTC
TRBJ1-2	.	TRBV7-9	.	CASSAVTWTVFNYGYTF	TGTGCCAGCAGCGCGGTAACCTGGACAGTCTTTAACTATGGCTACACCTTC
TRBJ2-5	.	TRBV30	.	CAWMDQETQYF	TGTGCCTGGATGGATCAAGAGACCCAGTACTTC